A selection of T cell receptor beta chains follows, all from one sample in a study of blood T cell repertoires in COVID-19. TCRdb's table, derived via immunoSEQ multiplex PCR, lists solely in-frame clones and lacks some. The sample consists of more than 200,000 clones, about 90% of them appearing once. Sequenced input: peripheral blood. Source of these receptors: a man aged 25 to 40 with COVID-19, enrolled during active disease. CDR3s leave out the opening cysteine and the closing phenylalanine or tryptophan. A D gene is named only where the DNA matches it firmly.

J gene | V gene | D gene | CDR3 protein
TRBJ2-7 | TRBV4-1 | TRBD1 | ASSLGTGVYEQY
TRBJ1-2 | TRBV4-3 | NA | ASSPTEVRVYGYT
TRBJ1-5 | TRBV7-8 | NA | ASSLAFQGSNQPQH
TRBJ1-1 | TRBV7-3 | NA | ASSLGQNTEAF
TRBJ1-2 | TRBV28 | NA | ASSLSQSLYGYT
TRBJ2-7 | TRBV24-1 | NA | ATSESTDSYEQY
TRBJ2-7 | TRBV27 | TRBD1 | ASSLKRGQGYEQY
TRBJ2-2 | TRBV4-1 | NA | ASSQAVGELF
TRBJ2-7 | TRBV5-1 | NA | ASSQGAYEQY
TRBJ2-7 | TRBV7-2 | TRBD1 | ASSLGQGDYEQY
TRBJ2-7 | TRBV5-4 | TRBD1 | ASSLLGQGAYEQY
TRBJ1-5 | TRBV6-2/TRBV6-3 | NA | ASSYGRAGNQPQH
TRBJ2-3 | TRBV7-9 | NA | ASSLGASTDTQY
TRBJ1-2 | TRBV27 | NA | ASSLMGGLSVDYGYT
TRBJ2-7 | TRBV9 | TRBD1 | ASSEGATAYEQY
TRBJ1-5 | TRBV19 | NA | ATSPYSNQPQH
TRBJ2-7 | TRBV18 | NA | ASSPRGPELNYEQY
TRBJ2-1 | TRBV7-3 | TRBD1 | ASSFTGGAFKGYNEQF
TRBJ1-2 | TRBV28 | NA | ASSLDRGLKGYT
TRBJ1-2 | TRBV19 | TRBD1 | ASSMEHTGVSYGYT
TRBJ1-6 | TRBV28 | TRBD1 | ASSPGTGLGYNSPLH
TRBJ2-7 | TRBV4-2 | TRBD1 | ASSHTRDRDYEQY
TRBJ1-1 | TRBV4-1 | TRBD1 | ASSPLKQGANTEAF
TRBJ1-4 | TRBV5-4 | TRBD1 | ASSRGQGFDEKLF
TRBJ1-2 | TRBV29-1 | NA | SVEDRETGDLNYGYT
TRBJ1-1 | TRBV28 | TRBD1 | ASSFRTGGTEAF
TRBJ2-1 | TRBV7-2 | NA | ASSLAMGGHNEQF
TRBJ2-7 | TRBV10-3 | TRBD1 | AISDSGTGGAYEQY
TRBJ2-5 | TRBV29-1 | NA | SVALPGGQETQY
TRBJ1-1 | TRBV4-3 | NA | ASSQVYSPTEAF
TRBJ2-7 | TRBV3-1/TRBV3-2 | TRBD2 | ASSQTSVGGEQY
TRBJ2-2 | TRBV7-7 | TRBD1 | ASSPDRAGELF
TRBJ2-5 | TRBV18 | NA | ASSPGSKETQY
TRBJ1-2 | TRBV29-1 | TRBD1 | SIQGNYGYT
TRBJ1-2 | TRBV7-9 | NA | ASLPTGSYGYT
TRBJ1-2 | TRBV5-1 | TRBD1 | ASSRTGGEGAYGYT
TRBJ1-3 | TRBV12-3/TRBV12-4 | NA | ASSFERNTIY
TRBJ1-5 | TRBV7-8 | NA | ASSLQSIRGTNQPQH
TRBJ2-1 | TRBV10-3 | TRBD2 | AISESMNLARLAGSYNEQF
TRBJ1-1 | TRBV28 | TRBD1 | ASSTGGLENTEAF
TRBJ2-7 | TRBV20-1 | NA | SAKLPYEQY
TRBJ1-5 | TRBV27 | NA | ASSPPGQPQH
TRBJ1-1 | TRBV7-3 | NA | ASSQGLMNTEAF
TRBJ1-4 | TRBV24-1 | TRBD1 | ATSEPGQGYEKLF
TRBJ1-2 | TRBV5-4 | NA | ASSRGGLVDYGYT
TRBJ2-2 | TRBV7-8 | TRBD2 | ASSSSRAGGPNTGELF
TRBJ2-2 | TRBV18 | TRBD2 | ASSRRGAENTGELF